The entry below describes one T cell receptor (beta chain). This entry comes from a study of blood T cell repertoires in COVID-19. The repertoire was sequenced with immunoSEQ multiplex PCR; TCRdb's copy has only in-frame clones and lacks some. There are about 76,000 clones in the sample; around 87% occur only once, and approximately 12% lies in the top ten. The clonotype originates from a human donor in a cohort sampled during active COVID-19. Material for sequencing was peripheral blood.

This CDR3 reads CASSPGRGLAGGDTQYF. DNA for the CDR3: TGTGCCAGCAGCCCAGGAAGGGGGCTAGCGGGAGGGGATACGCAGTATTTT. V usage is TRBV7-2 and J usage is TRBJ2-3; TRBD2 matches 12 bases. Germline assignment: CDR1 SGHTA and CDR2 FQGNSA. The CDR3 is made up of 17 amino acids. Trimming removed 5 bases from V and 6 bases from J; junction bases left unmatched: 12.